Each of the 22 T cell receptor beta chains below was sequenced from the same sample in a study of T-cell reconstitution after alpha-beta-depleted transplantation in children. As it was prepared, the TCRbeta library received unique molecular identifiers. TCRdb fed the PCR reads into MiXCR, producing one record per CDR3 protein. This table holds a few hundred thousand distinct CDR3 sequences, 13% found once. The sequencing used PBMCs, mostly from graft donor cells, collected 360 days after TCRalphabeta/CD19-depleted stem cell transplant. Every receptor here comes from a male patient under 18 who had a stem cell transplant for acute myeloid leukemia, so the T cells may come from the graft donor.

This clonotype has more than one count but fewer than ten. The gene calls are TRBV7-9 and TRBJ2-4; 9 bases map to TRBD1. The V segment lost 5 bases and the J segment 6 bases; nucleotides outside the gene matches: 2. Per germline, CDR1 SEHNR and CDR2 FQNEAQ (reference sequence). The CDR3 consists of 13 residues. This CDR3 reads CASSLTGGNIQYF. The CDR3, as DNA: TGTGCCAGCAGCCTGACAGGGGGAAACATTCAGTACTTC.

This clonotype was recorded many times. V gene TRBV7-2 combines with J gene TRBJ2-1; 7 nucleotides line up with TRBD2. V shed 5 bases, J shed 1 base, and the junction held 8 bases outside the gene matches. The CDR3 has 16 residues. The germline V gene encodes CDR1 SGHTA and CDR2 FQGNSA. This CDR3 reads CASSLSPSGSYNEQFF. The DNA for the CDR3 is TGTGCCAGCAGCCTCTCACCTAGCGGTTCCTACAATGAGCAGTTCTTC.

A few counts support this clonotype. J is TRBJ2-5 and V is TRBV29-1, with 13 bases aligning to TRBD2. The V gene end was trimmed by 1 base and the J gene end by 5 bases; junction bases not matched to a gene: 10. CDR1 and CDR2 from the germline V gene are SQVTM and ANQGSEA. This CDR3 contains 17 residues. The CDR3 region is CSVEGGKLAGGPETQYF. The CDR3 DNA follows: TGCAGCGTTGAAGGGGGGAAACTAGCGGGAGGGCCGGAGACCCAGTACTTC.

The chain uses TRBV20-1 and TRBJ2-1; 10 bases are a match to TRBD2. There are 15 residues in the CDR3. CDR1 is DFQATT and CDR2 is SNEGSKA in the germline V gene (reference sequence). V trimming: 6 bases; J trimming: 1 base; junction bases outside the gene matches: 6. The CDR3 protein is CSARTSGKSYNEQFF. The DNA of the CDR3 is TGCAGTGCCCGTACTAGCGGGAAATCCTACAATGAGCAGTTCTTC.

This clonotype was counted between two and nine times. This sequence joins TRBV10-3 and TRBJ1-1; D gene ambiguous. The V and J ends lost 0 bases and 3 bases respectively, with 11 bases between them. The CDR3 length is 15 residues. Germline CDR1 is ENHRY and CDR2 is SYGVKD. The CDR3 sequence: CAISESRPADTEAFF. Written as DNA, the CDR3 is TGTGCCATCAGTGAGTCGCGACCTGCGGACACTGAAGCTTTCTTT.

This clonotype appeared a few times. V usage is TRBV6-2 or TRBV6-3 and J usage is TRBJ2-3, with a tentative D call TRBD2 (6 bases). Germline V gene lookup returns CDR1 MNHEY and CDR2 SVGEGT. This CDR3 has 14 residues. V lost 7 bases, J lost 4 bases, and 15 bases lay in between. CDR3 DNA sequence: TGTGCCAGCACGGGAGAGCCTAACTCAGATACGCAGTATTTT. Its translation: CASTGEPNSDTQYF.

The table lists this clonotype with many counts. The chain joins TRBV25-1 to TRBJ2-7; D unclear. The V gene's germline CDR1 is MGHDK and CDR2 SYGVNS. V was pared by 1 base and J by 2 bases, with 12 bases between. The CDR3 length is 15 residues. The CDR3 DNA reads as TGTGCCAGCAGTGAATTGTTCAGGCCCACCTACGAGCAGTACTTC. Protein product: CASSELFRPTYEQYF.

This clonotype has just a few counts. This chain joins TRBV20-1 and TRBJ2-3, with 7 bases identical to TRBD1. The CDR3 contains 15 residues. Germline values: CDR1 DFQATT, CDR2 SNEGSKA (reference sequence). V lost 0 bases and J lost 1; bases outside the gene matches: 4. This CDR3 is CSARDPGQGTDTQYF. CDR3 coding DNA: TGCAGTGCTAGAGACCCCGGACAGGGCACAGATACGCAGTATTTT.

The sample holds a few counts of this clonotype. The rearrangement links TRBV15 to TRBJ2-3, with D uncertain. The germline CDR1 and CDR2 sequences are LNHNV and YYDKDF (reference sequence). Trimming took 0 bases from V and 2 from J, leaving 3 bases between them. This CDR3 region has 13 residues. The CDR3 loop reads CATSRDYTDTQYF. The CDR3 coding sequence is TGTGCCACCAGCAGAGACTACACAGATACGCAGTATTTT.

This clonotype has a handful of counts. Being one base from a much bigger clone, this may be a read error. The V gene is TRBV19, the J gene TRBJ2-1; TRBD1 matches at 7 bases. The germline V gene has CDR1 LNHDA and CDR2 SQIVND (reference sequence). The CDR3 contains 17 residues. CDR3 in amino acids: CASTGTVSQSSYNEQLF. The CDR3 coding sequence is TGTGCTAGTACCGGGACAGTCTCCCAAAGCTCCTACAATGAGCAGCTCTTC.

This chain links TRBV6-5 with TRBJ2-1; D is perhaps TRBD1 (6 bases). The CDR3 covers 16 residues. V was cut by 2 bases and J by 6 bases, with 17 bases left in between. The germline gives CDR1 MNHEY, CDR2 SVGAGI. CDR3 loop: CASSYHQGNGVNEQFF. The CDR3 DNA reads TGTGCCAGCAGTTACCACCAGGGGAATGGGGTCAATGAGCAGTTCTTC.

This clonotype was detected only a few times. The chain couples TRBV7-6 to TRBJ2-7; D possibly matches TRBD1 or TRBD2 (5 bases each). The CDR3 sequence is 14 residues long. V was clipped by 6 bases and J by 6 bases, with 18 bases between them. CDR1 is SGHVS, CDR2 FNYEAQ, per germline. CDR3 region: CASSRLMIGTEQYF. CDR3 nucleotide sequence: TGTGCCAGCAGTCGACTAATGATAGGGACCGAGCAGTACTTC.

The table lists this clonotype with a few counts. The chain links TRBV4-3 to TRBJ2-5; 8 positions match TRBD2. Germline CDR1 LGHNA, CDR2 YSLEER. The CDR3 spans 17 residues. Trimming cost V 0 bases and J 0 bases; bases outside gene matches: 6. CDR3 sequence (DNA): TGCGCCAGCAGCCAAGATAGCACTAGCGGATACCAAGAGACCCAGTACTTC. Amino acid sequence: CASSQDSTSGYQETQYF.

This clonotype was seen a few times. The genes are TRBV29-1 and TRBJ2-7, with D possibly being TRBD2 (6 bases). Germline loops: CDR1 SQVTM, CDR2 ANQGSEA. CDR3 length: 13 residues. V lost 7 bases and J lost 0, with 13 bases in between. DNA for the CDR3: TGCAGCGCGGGGGTAGCTTTCTCCTACGAGCAGTACTTC. This gives the protein CSAGVAFSYEQYF.

This clonotype was counted between two and nine times. The genes are TRBV5-8 and TRBJ2-2; D is perhaps TRBD1 or TRBD2 (6 bases each). V gave up 6 bases and J gave up 2 bases, with 20 bases separating them. The germline V gene has CDR1 SGHTS and CDR2 YDEGEE. This CDR3 spans 17 amino acids. Written as DNA, the CDR3 is TGTGCCAGCACTTTACGGGGGCGCCGATTTAACACCGGGGAGCTGTTTTTT. Residues: CASTLRGRRFNTGELFF.

This chain joins TRBV12-3 or TRBV12-4 and TRBJ2-1; no reliable D call. This CDR3 region has 13 residues. V was trimmed by 4 bases and J by 9 bases, leaving 13 bases between them. This chain's CDR3 is CASSYPSLGEQFF. In DNA, the CDR3 is TGTGCCAGCAGTTACCCTAGTTTGGGTGAGCAGTTCTTC.

Concerning this clonotype itself: An end of the junction does not agree with germline; a read error may underlie this. This sequence joins TRBV6-4 and TRBJ1-2; 7 positions agree with TRBD1. Germline values: CDR1 MRHNA, CDR2 SNTAGT. This CDR3 contains 17 residues. CDR3 bases: TGTGCCAACAGTGACTCCAGAGGGACAGAGACTAACTATGGCTACACCTTC. Translated: CANSDSRGTETNYGYTF.

The J gene is TRBJ1-5, the V gene TRBV12-3 or TRBV12-4; D not certain. CDR3 length: 15 amino acids. V lost 2 bases and J 3 bases, leaving 11 bases between the germline ends. CDR3 loop: CASSLPGRINQPQHF. In DNA form, the CDR3 reads TGTGCCAGCAGTTTACCAGGACGGATCAATCAGCCCCAGCATTTT.

The chain joins TRBV27 to TRBJ1-1, with 9 bases aligning to TRBD1. CDR1 and CDR2 (germline): MNHEY, SMNVEV (reference sequence). This CDR3 contains 15 residues. V was clipped by 2 bases and J by 4 bases; unmatched bases: 5. In nucleotides, the CDR3 is TGTGCCAGCAGTTTAAAAACAGGGGGCATCACTGAAGCTTTCTTT. This encodes CASSLKTGGITEAFF.

This clonotype was detected ten times or more. The gene calls are TRBV15 and TRBJ1-2; unclear D gene. The CDR3 is 15 residues long. Trimming left V 2 bases short and J 0 bases short, with 10 bases between. The germline gives CDR1 LNHNV, CDR2 YYDKDF (reference sequence). CDR3 region: CATSRTGRANYGYTF. As DNA, the CDR3 is TGTGCCACCAGCAGAACGGGCAGAGCTAACTATGGCTACACCTTC.

In DNA form, the CDR3 reads TGCGCCAGCAGCCAAGCTGACAGGGGAGGCAGCACAGATACGCAGTATTTT. Protein product: CASSQADRGGSTDTQYF. V is TRBV4-3 and J is TRBJ2-3, with 8 bases aligning to TRBD1. The junction had 6 bases not matched to a gene; V was cut back by 1 base and J by 0 bases. CDR1 is LGHNA, CDR2 YSLEER, per germline. This CDR3 comprises 17 residues.

The chain joins TRBV20-1 to TRBJ2-5, with D possibly matching TRBD1 (6 bases). CDR1 is DFQATT and CDR2 is SNEGSKA in the germline V gene (reference sequence). Deletions cut 0 bases from V and 1 base from J, with 12 bases between. The CDR3 is 15 amino acids. DNA of the CDR3: TGCAGTGCTAGAGATTTTAGACAGGCCCAAGAGACCCAGTACTTC. Its translation: CSARDFRQAQETQYF.